The 18 T cell receptor beta chains presented below share a single source sample, sequenced in a study of CDR3 diversity in severe acne. TCRdb independently ran MiXCR on the PCR reads; one entry per CDR3 protein. Among roughly 79,000 distinct CDR3 sequences listed, about half were seen once. What was sequenced was blood. These receptor sequences come from a male donor with severe acne vulgaris.

The chain employs TRBV25-1 and TRBJ1-6; 10 bases match TRBD1. Germline V lookup: CDR1 MGHDK, CDR2 SYGVNS. The CDR3 length is 14 residues. With 6 bases clipped from V and 6 bases from J, the junction kept 2 bases outside the gene matches. The CDR3: CASSGTGVNSPLHF. CDR3 nucleotides: TGTGCCAGCAGCGGGACAGGGGTTAATTCACCCCTCCACTTT.

This clonotype occurred once. A much bigger clone sits one base away, suggesting this may be a read error. The rearrangement uses TRBV6-1 and TRBJ2-3; D unclear. The end of the DNA fits TRBJ1-5 better, so the J call may be wrong. Germline CDR1 reads MNHNS; CDR2 reads SASEGT. The CDR3 consists of 14 residues. CDR3 residues: CASSEAGGPDTQHF. Written as DNA, the CDR3 is TGTGCCAGCAGTGAAGCGGGAGGGCCAGATACGCAGCATTTT.

This chain links TRBV7-9 with TRBJ2-7; 13 positions agree with TRBD2. Germline loops: CDR1 SEHNR, CDR2 FQNEAQ (reference sequence). The V segment lost 6 bases and the J segment 1 base; nucleotides outside the gene matches: 3. The CDR3 totals 15 residues. CDR3 protein: CASSSTSGRSYEQYF. The CDR3 DNA is TGTGCCAGCAGTTCGACTAGCGGGAGGTCCTACGAGCAGTACTTC.

By share, this clonotype counts as medium-sized. The chain combines TRBV7-3 with TRBJ2-5; a weak D match, TRBD1 (5 bases). There are 13 residues in the CDR3. Between the trimmed V and J ends, which lost 4 bases and 2 bases, there was a span of 8 bases. The germline CDR1 and CDR2 sequences are SGHTA and FQGTGA. The CDR3 DNA reads TGTGCCAGCAGCTCAGACAGACAAGAGACCCAGTACTTC. The encoded protein is CASSSDRQETQYF.

This clonotype was observed many times. The chain uses TRBV12-3 or TRBV12-4 and TRBJ2-3; no definite D call. Trimming removed 5 bases from V and 1 base from J, with 10 bases in between. The CDR3 length is 14 residues. CDR3 bases: TGTGCCAGCAGTCCCCATGGGGGCACAGATACGCAGTATTTT. This gives the protein CASSPHGGTDTQYF.

The chain combines TRBV7-9 with TRBJ2-5, with 9 bases aligning to TRBD1. The CDR3 has 16 residues. J was trimmed by 4 bases and V by 5 bases; bases with no gene match: 11. The germline gives CDR1 SEHNR, CDR2 FQNEAQ (reference sequence). The CDR3 protein is CASSVQSGTGLETQYF. CDR3 DNA: TGTGCCAGCAGCGTCCAGTCCGGGACAGGGTTAGAGACCCAGTACTTC.

The genes are TRBV2 and TRBJ2-7; 9 positions match TRBD1. The V gene's germline CDR1 is SNHLY and CDR2 FYNNEI. The CDR3 is 14 amino acids. J was trimmed by 5 bases and V by 6 bases; bases with no gene match: 8. The CDR3 protein is CASSSGTGINEQYF. As DNA, the CDR3 is TGTGCCAGCAGCTCCGGGACAGGGATAAACGAGCAGTACTTC. The complete variable domain, with remaining parts taken from reference TRBV2 and TRBJ2-7, reads EPEVTQTPSHQVTQMGQEVILRCVPISNHLYFYWYRQILGQKVEFLVSFYNNEISEKSEIFDDQFSVERPDGSNFTLKIRSTKLEDSAMYFCASSSGTGINEQYFGPGTRLTVT.

This clonotype turned up a few times. The chain links TRBV6-2 or TRBV6-3 to TRBJ1-6; D remains ambiguous. V was pared by 5 bases and J by 0 bases, with 11 bases between. Germline CDR1 and CDR2: MNHEY and SVGEGT. The CDR3 is 16 amino acids. The CDR3 sequence is CASSRHTSSYNSPLHF. CDR3 nucleotides: TGTGCCAGCAGTCGGCACACTAGCTCCTATAATTCACCCCTCCACTTT.

This chain connects TRBV24-1 to TRBJ1-5; D not certain. Germline loops: CDR1 KGHDR, CDR2 SFDVKD. Trimming removed 4 bases from V and 0 bases from J, with 6 bases in between. This CDR3 has 14 amino acids. DNA of the CDR3: TGTGCCACCAGTGAGGAGTATAGCAATCAGCCCCAGCATTTT. Its protein product is CATSEEYSNQPQHF.

The rearrangement uses TRBV7-9 and TRBJ2-7; D possibly matches TRBD1 or TRBD2 (7 bases each). Germline values: CDR1 SEHNR, CDR2 FQNEAQ (reference sequence). The V gene lost 5 bases and the J gene lost 6 bases, with 20 bases spanning the gap. The CDR3 covers 15 residues. The CDR3 region is CASSDGGGGVFEQYF. CDR3 in DNA: TGTGCCAGCAGCGACGGGGGAGGGGGCGTGTTCGAGCAGTACTTC. The entire variable domain, with the rest obtained from reference TRBV7-9 and TRBJ2-7, is as follows: DTGVSQNPRHKITKRGQNVTFRCDPISEHNRLYWYRQTLGQGPEFLTYFQNEAQLEKSRLLSDRFSAERPKGSFSTLEIQRTEQGDSAMYLCASSDGGGGVFEQYFGPGTRLTVT.

This clonotype was detected many times. This chain uses TRBV5-1 with TRBJ2-3; TRBD2 matches 7 bases. V was pared by 4 bases and J by 0 bases, with 8 bases of the junction left unmatched. The CDR3 is 16 amino acids. Germline-derived CDR1 and CDR2 are SGHRS and YFSETQ. CDR3 coding DNA: TGCGCCAGCAGCGCCCAGCGGGGCTTTAGCACAGATACGCAGTATTTT. This codes for CASSAQRGFSTDTQYF.

Concerning this clonotype: At one boundary the junction diverges from the germline segment, which might be a read error. The chain uses TRBV6-4 and TRBJ2-7; 7 bases fit TRBD1. Germline V gene data show CDR1 as MRHNA and CDR2 as SNTAGT. CDR3 length equals 16 residues. The CDR3 here is CAISEAPGQSSYEQYF. DNA of the CDR3: TGTGCCATCAGTGAGGCCCCGGGACAGAGCTCCTACGAGCAGTACTTC.

The chain has TRBV2 and TRBJ2-2; 10 bases map to TRBD1. V lost 5 bases to trimming and J lost 2 bases; unmatched junction nucleotides: 5. The CDR3 contains 16 residues. CDR1 and CDR2 from the germline V gene are SNHLY and FYNNEI. This CDR3 is CASSFGTGDNTGELFF. Here the CDR3 DNA reads TGTGCCAGCAGTTTCGGGACAGGGGACAACACCGGGGAGCTGTTTTTT.

This chain links TRBV2 with TRBJ2-2; D tentatively reads TRBD1 or TRBD2 (6 bases each). With 7 bases removed from V and 3 bases from J, the gap between germline ends came to 15 bases. The CDR3 sequence is 15 residues long. The V gene's germline CDR1 is SNHLY and CDR2 FYNNEI. Here the CDR3 reads CASNRPEGDTGELFF. CDR3 bases: TGTGCCAGCAATCGGCCGGAGGGGGACACCGGGGAGCTGTTTTTT.

The J gene is TRBJ2-2, the V gene TRBV19; the D gene is possibly TRBD1 (6 bases). The CDR3 has 15 amino acids. Germline loops: CDR1 LNHDA, CDR2 SQIVND (reference sequence). V lost 6 bases, J lost 1 base, and 12 bases lay in between. The CDR3 is CASSLEQGNTGELFF. CDR3 DNA sequence: TGTGCCAGTAGCCTCGAACAGGGGAACACCGGGGAGCTGTTTTTT.

Remarks on this clonotype: The junction differs from germline at one of its ends, possibly a read error. The rearrangement uses TRBV10-3 and TRBJ1-5; no reliable D call. The CDR3 has 14 amino acids. In germline, CDR1 is ENHRY, CDR2 SYGVKD. The CDR3 nucleotides read TGTGCCAGCAGTTCCAGTCTTCGCAATCAGCCCCAGCATTTT. Translated: CASSSSLRNQPQHF.

This clonotype was observed a few times. V usage is TRBV6-6 and J usage is TRBJ1-1, with D possibly matching TRBD1 (6 bases). This CDR3 has 14 amino acids. V lost 6 bases to trimming and J lost 8 bases, with 19 bases between them. CDR1 and CDR2 (germline): MNHNY, SVGAGI (reference sequence). CDR3 sequence (DNA): TGTGCCAGCAGCTCACAGGGTCCCGCGGTAGAAGCTTTCTTT. Encoded protein: CASSSQGPAVEAFF.

This clonotype appeared many times. The CDR3 nucleotides read TGTGCCAGCAGTGAGGCTGGGACAGGGGGCTCGGGTGAGCAGTTCTTC. It encodes CASSEAGTGGSGEQFF. The J gene is TRBJ2-1, the V gene TRBV2, with 12 positions matching TRBD1. V gave up 3 bases and J gave up 9 bases; unmatched junction bases: 9. Germline V CDR1 and CDR2: SNHLY, FYNNEI. This CDR3 contains 16 residues. Together with reference TRBV2 and TRBJ2-1, the CDR3 gives the full variable domain: EPEVTQTPSHQVTQMGQEVILRCVPISNHLYFYWYRQILGQKVEFLVSFYNNEISEKSEIFDDQFSVERPDGSNFTLKIRSTKLEDSAMYFCASSEAGTGGSGEQFFGPGTRLTVL.